The present T cell receptor (beta chain) was sequenced within a study of cytomegalovirus exposure and HLA in healthy donors (dated by TCRdb to the late 2010s). As for the study more broadly: According to an earlier analysis of a few hundred of the donors, about 179 million T cells yielded 90 million to 140 million unique TCR beta sequences and approximately 300 Gb of sequence data. The number of donors typed differed by locus, with roughly 620-640 for A, B, C, DRB1 and DQB1, about 500 for DQA1, 606 for DPA1, and some 440 for DPB1. Rather than drawing on any new phenotypic data, the later analysis identified candidate immune exposures from TCR beta sequences and the way those sequences occurred across donors. In a later genetic analysis, genome-wide SNP genotypes for about 55% of the roughly 700 donors were used, and that subset was treated as a discovery cohort. Along with the roughly 670-subject first cohort, a separate validation cohort of 120 different subjects was used. Both class I and class II loci were covered by HLA typing, at four-digit resolution. The study was designed to test whether signatures of past pathogen exposure could be identified by cataloging public T cell receptors. In an earlier analysis of more than 550 of the donors, high-throughput TCR beta sequencing was used to judge whether each TCR beta V gene segment behaved as functional or pseudogenic. To study patterns of TCR occurrence, a later analysis re-analyzed previously published TCR beta repertoires from 650 to 750 donors and added high-resolution HLA genotyping. A handful of DR-DQ haplotypes were handled as single units for association and clustering because linkage in the cohort was strong. The study combined high-throughput TCR immunosequencing, statistical association of individual TCRs with disease status, and machine learning to predict cytomegalovirus infection status. Among around 400 genotyped donors of the cohort, an average of around 240,000 unique TCR beta nucleotide sequences was sequenced per donor, of which about 18% were non-productive. Using immunosequencing, the study profiled T cell repertoires from 666 subjects and related those repertoires to cytomegalovirus serostatus. Among the roughly 430 genotyped donors, 75% to 90% belonged to the genetic ancestry cluster associated with self-reported Caucasian donors. Donor age, sex, ethnicity and CMV serostatus were compiled together with the repertoire data. An early release covering around 630 HLA-typed donors comprised 250 to 350 gigabases of sequencing data and around 80 million unique TCR sequences. All discovery cohort repertoires had been generated using a single sequencing platform. Summary of the overall study and its limitations: Some IMGT-functional V segments, including TRBV6-2 and TRBV6-3, could not be distinguished by the 87-base-pair reads and were therefore excluded. Assigning TCR associations to individual alleles was difficult when HLA alleles, especially DR and DQ, strongly co-occurred. Specific HLA alleles were associated with about 17,000 TCR beta sequences at a false discovery rate of 0.05 in a later analysis. Correlated functional status among segregating V segments might be attributable to linkage disequilibrium, but an unknown experimental factor could not be ruled out. An earlier analysis of 587 of the donors showed that most TCR beta V segments appeared in productive rearrangements either about 87% or about 30% of the time, which broadly matched IMGT annotations. The study gave a list of 150 to 200 TCR beta chains associated with cytomegalovirus. The cohort was sequenced for TCR beta chains only, and without alpha or paired-chain data the features that could be detected were limited. It was suggested by the authors that the approach could potentially be generalized to other disease states and immunological phenotypes. A few of the identified cytomegalovirus-associated TCR beta chains were confirmed in vitro to be specific for cytomegalovirus antigens. Some 16 rarely observed V segments, including chromosome 9 orphons, were excluded from the earlier analysis of approximately 500 of the donors because counts were too low. In a later genetic analysis, a missense DCLRE1C variant was associated with V-gene and J-gene trimming of TCR beta chains, and the association was replicated in an independent cohort. In a later genetic analysis, fewer N-insertions in productive TCRs were reported among donors in an Asian-associated ancestry cluster than the roughly 710-donor mean. Cytomegalovirus status was reported to be diagnosed by the classifier with high specificity and sensitivity in both the original and validation cohorts. A further reported finding was that TCR beta sequences accurately predicted the HLA-A and HLA-B alleles for most subjects in the first cohort. HLA typing was unavailable for some donors at each locus, so association tests used only the typed subset. In a later analysis, HLA-associated TCR beta chains were found to be more clonally expanded and to have lower generation probabilities than equally common non-associated chains. A cluster of highly shared sequence variants was judged likely to represent a technical artifact of the sequencing pipeline. The only immune exposure information available for the cohort was CMV serostatus. Across donors, most TCR sequences were observed very rarely, whereas some public TCRs were present in many individuals. Sequencing depth was assumed to be roughly uniform across donors in the presence/absence analyses, though that assumption may not hold. In a later analysis, the rate of TCR association differed among HLA loci, with DRB1 alleles having the most associated TCRs and HLA-C alleles having the fewest. A later analysis reported that several top co-occurrence clusters appeared linked to parvovirus B19, influenza, CMV and Epstein-Barr virus. According to a later analysis, most CMV-associated TCR beta chains appeared to be HLA-restricted, and the HLA associations seemed to be driven largely by CMV exposure.

The junction shows trimming of 5 bases on V and 0 bases on J, and the gene matches do not reach 6 bases of it. The germline V gene yields MDHEN for CDR1 and SYDVKM for CDR2. Inclusive of the bounding cysteine and phenylalanine, the CDR3 is 15 residues long. Of all the DNA, just the CDR3 is kept, 45 bases in frame from base 1. The cohort consisted of 666 healthy bone marrow donors. Cohort members were all nominally healthy when sampled, although unrecorded immune exposures were likely present. The donor was CMV seronegative and was included in the group of 352 seronegative cohort members. Every donor gave a peripheral blood sample, and the peripheral blood mononuclear cells from that sample were used for TCR beta sequencing. The Qiagen DNeasy Blood Extraction Kit was used to extract genomic DNA from the blood cell samples. This clone was found once. Its antigen specificity is not known. Qualities for individual bases were not recorded, and no much larger clone is one base off.

Libraries were prepared through the immunoSEQ multiplex PCR assay. The multiplex PCR relied on a mix of 60 forward primers for TCR Vbeta segments and 13 reverse primers for TCR Jbeta segments. A multiplex PCR assay on genomic DNA amplified the CDR3 region of rearranged TCR beta genes. Amplified TCR beta libraries were sequenced as 87-base-pair reads on the Illumina HiSeq System. In the original analysis: In a later analysis, about 80 million unique TCR beta chains were counted across the approximately 640 repertoires, and roughly 9.9 million of these chains were shared by at least two donors. Raw reads were error-corrected and collapsed into unique sequences with a nearest-neighbor algorithm that merged closely related sequences to remove PCR and sequencing errors. Alignment of CDR3 sequences to IMGT reference sequences was used to assign V, D and J gene segments. For a sequence to be retained, a match of at least six nucleotides to both a V gene segment and a J gene segment was required. Rearrangements were called productive when the CDR3 lacked stop codons and stayed in frame with V and J; all others were non-productive. CDR3 was defined according to IMGT convention as the region running from the second conserved V-encoded cysteine to the conserved J-encoded phenylalanine. The earlier analysis of about 500 of the donors excluded sequences that lacked an unambiguous match to a single V gene segment. In an earlier analysis of approximately 500 of the donors, a V segment was called functional when productive rearrangements were above 56.7%, and segregating when the standard deviation between donors exceeded 5%. A statistical classification framework was built for diagnosing cytomegalovirus status from the catalog of TCR beta chain sequences. In a later analysis, V and J genes were assigned by comparing TCR nucleotide sequences against IMGT/GENE-DB human TR gene sequences. Using the TCRdist pipeline, a later analysis assigned CDR3 sequences along with most-parsimonious VDJ recombination scenarios. In a later analysis, every TCR beta chain was defined by the combination of its CDR3 amino acid sequence and its V-gene family, and reads without a unique V-gene family were dropped. In a later analysis, fewer than 600 highly shared, low-generation-probability nucleotide sequences were removed to address suspected cross-contamination and a sequencing artifact. In a later analysis, a clonal expansion index for each public chain was calculated from normalized within-repertoire ranks of inferred template counts. In a later analysis, generation probabilities were computed with a VDJ recombination model fitted to out-of-frame rearrangements, and the resulting probabilities were checked against IGoR. In a later analysis, TCR-TCR, TCR-HLA and TCR-CMV co-occurrence was scored with hypergeometric tests, and a repertoire-size bias correction was applied to TCR pairs. To estimate false discovery rates, a later analysis permuted the HLA or CMV assignments 20 times. In a later analysis, co-occurring TCRs were grouped using DBSCAN, with TCRdist sequence similarity added in when clustering inside HLA-allele-positive subsets. Repertoires with fewer than 30,000 or more than 120,000 public chains were left out of co-occurrence clustering, as were five repertoires with anomalous nucleotide sharing. TCRdb obtained this table from immuneACCESS and retained in-frame rearrangements with V and J assigned. These tables miss some clones; where compared with another copy, unresolved V genes account for less than half of the shortfall, and the remainder is unexplained. V and J calls and clone size are as listed in that table; D and trimming were resolved from the DNA. This sample holds roughly 150,000 clones; around three quarters were observed only once. Together, the top ten hold 3% to 3.5% of the sample.

The sequencing sample was made of PBMCs. This receptor chain uses TRBV28 and TRBJ2-7; 8 of the junction bases match TRBD1. The TCR was taken from a male donor in good health and CMV-seronegative. The DNA sequence is TGTGCCAGCAGTCCAACAGGGGGTATCTCCTACGAGCAGTACTTC. Its protein is CASSPTGGISYEQYF. With all but the CDR3 taken from the reference TRBV28 and TRBJ2-7 genes, the full variable domain is: DVKVTQSSRYLVKRTGEKVFLECVQDMDHENMFWYRQDPGLGLRLIYFSYDVKMKEKGDIPEGYSVSREKKERFSLILESASTNQTSMYLCASSPTGGISYEQYFGPGTRLTVT.